This T cell receptor (beta chain) derives from a study of identifying expanded T cells in peripheral blood. Whole-study findings and limits: Over around two and four weeks, about 17 and 20 clones changed, versus 1.2 between replicates. Approximately two-week clone count variance significantly increased as total template count grew.

Germline CDR1 and CDR2: SGHNT and YYREEE (reference sequence). With 4 bases removed from V and 0 bases from J, the gap between germline ends came to 15 bases. The CDR3 is 16 amino acids. TCRdb's copy holds only in-frame clones and misses some; the assay was immunoSEQ multiplex PCR. The sample has tens of thousands of clones, approximately 90% seen once. During the collection period, no donor immune events like infections were recorded. As regards this clone: What it binds is unknown.

Source material: blood. This TCR was recovered from a person between 18 and 75 years old in good health. This rearrangement joins TRBV5-4 to TRBJ2-3; weak D call: TRBD2 (7 bases). The CDR3 nucleotides are TGTGCCAGCAGCCTAGGGGGGGCGGTGAGCACAGATACGCAGTATTTT. It is translated as CASSLGGAVSTDTQYF.